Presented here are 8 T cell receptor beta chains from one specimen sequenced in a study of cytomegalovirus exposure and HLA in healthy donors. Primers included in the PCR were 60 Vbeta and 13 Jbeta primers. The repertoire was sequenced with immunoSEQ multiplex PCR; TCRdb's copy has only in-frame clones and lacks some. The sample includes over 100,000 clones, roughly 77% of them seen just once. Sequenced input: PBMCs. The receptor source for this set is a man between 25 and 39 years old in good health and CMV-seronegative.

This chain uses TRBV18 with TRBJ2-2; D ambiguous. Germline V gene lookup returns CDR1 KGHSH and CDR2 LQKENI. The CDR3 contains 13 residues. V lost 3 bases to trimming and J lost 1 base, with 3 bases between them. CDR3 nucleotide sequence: TGTGCCAGCTCACCCAGGAACACCGGGGAGCTGTTTTTT. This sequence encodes CASSPRNTGELFF.

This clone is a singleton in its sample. The CDR3 loop reads CASSQERTVQETQYF. CDR3 coding DNA: TGCGCCAGCAGCCAAGAGAGGACAGTCCAAGAGACCCAGTACTTC. V is TRBV4-1 and J is TRBJ2-5; D is perhaps TRBD1 (6 bases). The CDR3 spans 15 residues. Germline CDR1 and CDR2: MGHRA and YSYEKL. Trimming took 0 bases from V and 1 from J, leaving 9 bases between them.

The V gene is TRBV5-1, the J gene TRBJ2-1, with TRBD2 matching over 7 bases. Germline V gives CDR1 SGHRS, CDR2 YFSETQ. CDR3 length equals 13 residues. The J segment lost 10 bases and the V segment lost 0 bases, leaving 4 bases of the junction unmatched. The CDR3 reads CASSLGPGGEQFF. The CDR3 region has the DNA TGCGCCAGCAGCTTGGGACCCGGGGGGGAGCAGTTCTTC.

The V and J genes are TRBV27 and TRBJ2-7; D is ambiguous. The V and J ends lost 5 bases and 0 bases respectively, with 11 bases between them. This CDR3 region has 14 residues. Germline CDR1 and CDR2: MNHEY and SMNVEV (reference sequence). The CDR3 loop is CASSPERSSYEQYF. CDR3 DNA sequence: TGTGCCAGCAGTCCTGAAAGGAGCTCCTACGAGCAGTACTTC.

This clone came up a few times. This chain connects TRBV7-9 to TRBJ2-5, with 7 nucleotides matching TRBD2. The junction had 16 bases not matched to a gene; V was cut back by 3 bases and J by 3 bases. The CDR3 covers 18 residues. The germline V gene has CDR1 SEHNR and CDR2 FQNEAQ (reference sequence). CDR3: CASSFDTWGRAVEETQYF. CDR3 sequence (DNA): TGTGCCAGCAGCTTTGATACTTGGGGGAGGGCCGTAGAAGAGACCCAGTACTTC.

CDR3 nucleotides: TGCGCCAGCAGCCCCCAGGGCACCGGGGAGCTGTTTTTT. It yields the protein CASSPQGTGELFF. The gene calls are TRBV5-1 and TRBJ2-2; tentatively, D is TRBD1 (5 bases). Per the germline V gene, CDR1 is SGHRS and CDR2 is YFSETQ. The CDR3 runs 13 residues. V was clipped by 4 bases and J by 4 bases, with 8 bases between them.

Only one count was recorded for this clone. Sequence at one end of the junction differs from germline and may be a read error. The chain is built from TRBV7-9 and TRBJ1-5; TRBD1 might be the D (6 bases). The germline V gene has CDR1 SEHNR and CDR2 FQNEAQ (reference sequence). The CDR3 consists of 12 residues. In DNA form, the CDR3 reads TGTTCCAGCAGGGGTCCGGGGGAACCCCAGCATTTT. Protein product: CSSRGPGEPQHF.

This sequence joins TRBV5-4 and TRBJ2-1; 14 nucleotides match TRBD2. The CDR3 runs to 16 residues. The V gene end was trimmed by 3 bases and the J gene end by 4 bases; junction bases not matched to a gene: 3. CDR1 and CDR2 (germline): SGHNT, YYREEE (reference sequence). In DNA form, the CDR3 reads TGTGCCAGCAGCTCTGGACTAGCGGGGGGTTACAATGAGCAGTTCTTC. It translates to CASSSGLAGGYNEQFF.